This T cell receptor beta chain was identified during a study of blood T cell repertoires in COVID-19. Study overall: Acute and convalescent COVID-19 specimens originated in the United States, Italy and Spain. From T cells, B-cell-depleted T cells, or PBMCs came the material, which was cDNA or gDNA.

Germline loops: CDR1 SGHAT, CDR2 FQNNGV. This CDR3 contains 13 residues. Trimming took 0 bases from V and 11 from J; bases not matched to a gene: 6. Original processing notes: The authors estimated nucleated cell counts from reference gene primer amplification. The table came from immunoSEQ multiplex PCR; TCRdb's copy has only in-frame clones and leaves some out. V and J calls and clone size are given by that table; D and trimming were obtained from the DNA. The profile shows roughly 130,000 clones, more than 80% of them singletons. This receptor was identified in a woman in her sixties with acute or convalescent COVID-19. The chain recombines TRBV11-2 with TRBJ1-1; 7 bases match TRBD1. Sequencing was carried out using peripheral blood. CDR3 coding DNA: TGTGCCAGCAGCTTAGATTTGACAGGGAGGGCTTTCTTT. Its translation is CASSLDLTGRAFF.